The clone carrying this T cell receptor beta chain came up a few times. There are 13 residues in the CDR3. The germline V gene has CDR1 SQVTM and CDR2 ANQGSEA. Trimming removed 3 bases at V and 2 bases at J, with 10 bases between. A second PCR, run for about 7 to 11 cycles, used a sample-barcoded 5' primer plus a J-beta primer mix. One entry per CDR3 protein, called by TCRdb with MiXCR from the 5' RACE reads. The data contain under 950,000 distinct CDR3 sequences, 22% of them seen just once; the ten biggest clones take up roughly 22%. The data derive from a study of blood T cells in healthy people across ages.

The TCR comes from an older man in good health. The chain is built from TRBV29-1 and TRBJ1-2, with D tentatively TRBD1 (6 bases). Sequences were obtained from blood. CDR3 DNA sequence: TGCAGCGTTGACCTCCAGGGGAACTATGGCTACACCTTC. Its translation is CSVDLQGNYGYTF. Supplemented by reference TRBV29-1 and TRBJ1-2, the full variable domain reads SAVISQKPSRDICQRGTSLTIQCQVDSQVTMMFWYRQQPGQSLTLIATANQGSEATYESGFVIDKFPISRPNLTFSTLTVSNMSPEDSSIYLCSVDLQGNYGYTFGSGTRLTVV.